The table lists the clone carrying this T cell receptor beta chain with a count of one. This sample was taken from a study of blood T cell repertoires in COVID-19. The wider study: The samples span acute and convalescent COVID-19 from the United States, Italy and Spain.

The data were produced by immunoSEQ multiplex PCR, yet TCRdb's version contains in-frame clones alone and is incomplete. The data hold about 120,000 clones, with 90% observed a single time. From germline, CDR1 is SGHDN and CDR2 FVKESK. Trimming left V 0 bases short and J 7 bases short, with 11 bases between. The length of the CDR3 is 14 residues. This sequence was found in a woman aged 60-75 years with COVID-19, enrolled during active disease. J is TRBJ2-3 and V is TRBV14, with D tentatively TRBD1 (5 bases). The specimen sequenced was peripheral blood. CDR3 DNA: TGTGCCAGCAGCCAAGAGTTGGACACGCATACGCAGTATTTT. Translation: CASSQELDTHTQYF.